This T cell receptor beta chain is from a study of T cells after yellow fever vaccination. The study, taken as a whole, reports: A limited proportion of clonotypes was detected within both the CD4 and CD8 compartments.

The TCR cDNA carried a universal primer site and UMIs from 5'RACE template switching. TCRdb passed the 5' RACE reads through MiXCR, listing each CDR3 protein once. The table has hundreds of thousands of distinct CDR3 sequences, 12% seen once; the top ten hold about 3%. Many counts were recorded for this clonotype. Its antigen is not identified. CDR1 and CDR2 from the germline V gene are SGHDT and YYEEEE. The CDR3 is made up of 18 amino acids. V lost 0 bases and J lost 3; bases outside the gene matches: 10. The starting material was CD4+ T cells sorted from PBMCs, obtained 15 days after the yellow fever booster vaccination. The chain links TRBV5-6 to TRBJ2-1; 9 bases are shared with TRBD2. The origin of this receptor is a man between 18 and 35 years old who received the YFV17D yellow fever vaccine. CDR3 sequence (DNA): TGTGCCAGCAGCTTGGAAGCTAGCGGGGCCTATGACTACAATGAGCAGTTCTTC. The encoded protein is CASSLEASGAYDYNEQFF.